Listed below are T cell receptor beta chains from one sample, sequenced in a study of CD8+ T cells in alopecia areata. Libraries were prepared by immunoSEQ multiplex PCR; TCRdb keeps only in-frame clonotypes and omits some of them. The profile shows 140,000 to 150,000 clones, more than 55% of them singletons. Input material: CD8+ T cells sorted from blood. Receptor source: a human donor in good health. Both conserved end residues are part of each CDR3. Each record gives: V gene, J gene, clone size, D gene, CDR3 DNA, CDR3 protein. A D gene is named only where the DNA matches it firmly. For some rows the clone size is stated as once, few or many, or as a class when expanded; others skip it.

V: TRBV5-1; J: TRBJ1-2; size: few; D: TRBD1; DNA: TGCGCCAGCAGCGCAATGGACAGGCTGGCTGGCTACACCTTC; CDR3: CASSAMDRLAGYTF
V: TRBV5-6; J: TRBJ2-7; size: .; D: .; DNA: TGTGCCAGCAGCCCCGGACTCGACGGAACCTACGAGCAGTACTTC; CDR3: CASSPGLDGTYEQYF
V: TRBV5-6; J: TRBJ2-5; size: .; D: TRBD2; DNA: TGTGCCAGCAGCTTGGGGCCTAGCGGCCAAGAGACCCAGTACTTC; CDR3: CASSLGPSGQETQYF
V: TRBV7-9; J: TRBJ1-2; size: .; D: TRBD1; DNA: TGTGCCAGCAGCTTAGAGGACAGGATGCTAAATGGCTACACCTTC; CDR3: CASSLEDRMLNGYTF
V: TRBV25-1; J: TRBJ2-1; size: .; D: .; DNA: TGTGCCAGCAGTGAATATCGAGGCAATGAGCAGTTCTTC; CDR3: CASSEYRGNEQFF
V: TRBV4-2; J: TRBJ2-2; size: .; D: TRBD2; DNA: TGTGCCAGCAGCCAAGCCCTAGCGGGGCGAACCGGGGAGCTGTTTTTT; CDR3: CASSQALAGRTGELFF
V: TRBV7-8; J: TRBJ2-1; size: .; D: TRBD1; DNA: TGTGCCAGCAGTCCCGGGACAGCCTACAATGAGCAGTTCTTC; CDR3: CASSPGTAYNEQFF
V: TRBV28; J: TRBJ1-1; size: .; D: .; DNA: TGTGCCAGCAGTTTAAGGACAAATGAAGCTTTCTTT; CDR3: CASSLRTNEAFF
V: TRBV18; J: TRBJ2-1; size: .; D: TRBD2; DNA: TGTGCCAGCTCACACATAGCGGGAGCATACAATGAGCAGTTCTTC; CDR3: CASSHIAGAYNEQFF
V: TRBV29-1; J: TRBJ2-1; size: few; D: TRBD2; DNA: TGCAGCGTTGAAGATAGTCCACTAGCGGGATTCGATGAGCAGTTCTTC; CDR3: CSVEDSPLAGFDEQFF
V: TRBV11-2; J: TRBJ2-5; size: .; D: .; DNA: TGTGCCAGCAGCCCCGCCAGGGGCAAGACCCAGTACTTC; CDR3: CASSPARGKTQYF
V: TRBV18; J: TRBJ2-7; size: .; D: .; DNA: TGTGCCAGTAGCGACGGACCCTCCTACGAGCAGTACTTC; CDR3: CASSDGPSYEQYF
V: TRBV7-3; J: TRBJ2-1; size: .; D: .; DNA: TGTGCCAGCAGCCCATGTGCGGGGCACTACATTAATGAGCAGTTCTTC; CDR3: CASSPCAGHYINEQFF
V: TRBV2; J: TRBJ1-5; size: .; D: .; DNA: TGTGCCAGCAGTGAAGGATTAGCCGGGTCCAGCAATCAGCCCCAGCATTTT; CDR3: CASSEGLAGSSNQPQHF
V: TRBV29-1; J: TRBJ2-3; size: few; D: .; DNA: TGCAGCGTTGGTCACTCTATACACACAGATACGCAGTATTTT; CDR3: CSVGHSIHTDTQYF
V: TRBV29-1; J: TRBJ1-5; size: .; D: .; DNA: TGCAGCGTTGCGGAGGGGAATAATCAGCCCCAGCATTTT; CDR3: CSVAEGNNQPQHF
V: TRBV5-1; J: TRBJ2-7; size: .; D: .; DNA: TGCGCCAGCAGCTTGGCCATCAGGGTGAGGGAGCAGTACTTC; CDR3: CASSLAIRVREQYF
V: TRBV27; J: TRBJ1-1; size: .; D: .; DNA: TGTGCCAGCAGTCAGGGACGGAGTATTAACACTGAAGCTTTCTTT; CDR3: CASSQGRSINTEAFF
V: TRBV15; J: TRBJ2-1; size: .; D: .; DNA: TGTGCCACCAGCAGAGTGGGACCGCTCTACAATGAGCAGTTCTTC; CDR3: CATSRVGPLYNEQFF
V: TRBV10-2; J: TRBJ2-1; size: .; D: TRBD2; DNA: TGCGCCACCTTCAACCACAGGGGTGGTAGCGGGAGGAATGAGCAGTTCTTC; CDR3: CATFNHRGGSGRNEQFF
V: TRBV7-2; J: TRBJ2-5; size: .; D: .; DNA: TGTGCCAGCAGCCCACCACCTTGGGGTGGGACGAGGGAGACCCAGTACTTC; CDR3: CASSPPPWGGTRETQYF
V: TRBV4-1; J: TRBJ2-5; size: .; D: TRBD1; DNA: TGCGCCAGCAGCCCGGACAGGGGAGAAGAGACCCAGTACTTC; CDR3: CASSPDRGEETQYF
V: TRBV29-1; J: TRBJ2-7; size: few; D: TRBD2; DNA: TGCAGCGTTGATTACGGTAGCGGGGACGAGTACTTC; CDR3: CSVDYGSGDEYF
V: TRBV15; J: TRBJ1-2; size: few; D: .; DNA: TGTGCCACCAGCGGCCCGGGACAACGGTTAGCCTTC; CDR3: CATSGPGQRLAF
V: TRBV10-3; J: TRBJ2-7; size: .; D: .; DNA: TGTGCCATCAGTGAGGACTACGAGCAGTACTTC; CDR3: CAISEDYEQYF
V: TRBV20-1; J: TRBJ2-7; size: .; D: .; DNA: TGCAGTGCCAGGTTGTCCTACGAGCAGTACTTC; CDR3: CSARLSYEQYF
V: TRBV9; J: TRBJ2-5; size: .; D: .; DNA: TGTGCCAGCAGCGTAGTACCTAGCCAAGAGACCCAGTACTTC; CDR3: CASSVVPSQETQYF
V: TRBV27; J: TRBJ1-5; size: .; D: TRBD1; DNA: TGTGCCAGCAGTCCGGGACAGGGCAATCAGCCCCAGCATTTT; CDR3: CASSPGQGNQPQHF
V: TRBV29-1; J: TRBJ2-2; size: .; D: .; DNA: TGCAGCGGTGGAGTGGAAGGGGAGCTGTTTTTT; CDR3: CSGGVEGELFF
V: TRBV5-6; J: TRBJ2-5; size: .; D: .; DNA: TGTGCCAGCAGCCACCAACGGGAGACCCAGTACTTC; CDR3: CASSHQRETQYF
V: TRBV9; J: TRBJ2-3; size: few; D: TRBD2; DNA: TGTGCCAGCAGCGTAGAAGCGGGAGAAGATACGCAGTATTTT; CDR3: CASSVEAGEDTQYF
V: TRBV14; J: TRBJ1-1; size: few; D: .; DNA: TGTGCCAGCAGCCAAGTCGGAGTTGGGGCTTTCTTT; CDR3: CASSQVGVGAFF
V: TRBV27; J: TRBJ1-1; size: .; D: .; DNA: TGTGCCAGCAGAGGCGCATATCTGAACACTGAAGCTTTCTTT; CDR3: CASRGAYLNTEAFF